This TCR beta chain was retrieved from a study of T cells in Graves' hyperthyroidism and ophthalmopathy. V lost 4 bases to trimming and J lost 5 bases, with 8 bases between them. The CDR3 spans 12 residues. Germline V CDR1 and CDR2: SGHAT, FQNNGV. The TCR beta CDR3 regions underwent amplification using RNA transcripts as the source. The HTBI set primed first-round TCR CDR3 RT-PCR. TCRdb itself ran the multiplex PCR reads through MiXCR, one entry per CDR3 protein. The sample lists over 700,000 distinct CDR3 sequences, approximately 40% seen once, with more than 25% in the top ten. This clonotype occurred many times.

The V call is TRBV11-2, the J call TRBJ1-1; D unresolved. The sequence was collected from a woman aged 40 to 55 with Graves' hyperthyroidism. The specimen sequenced was blood. CDR3 in DNA: TGTGCCAGCAGCTACCTGGAGACTGAAGCTTTCTTT. Translating it yields CASSYLETEAFF.